This entry lists 5 T cell receptor beta chains sequenced from one sample in a study of CD8 T cells in Susac syndrome. A quantity of about 0.5 to 1 ug RNA underwent reverse transcription using random hexamers. One entry per CDR3 protein results from TCRdb running MiXCR on the immunoSEQ multiplex PCR reads. The data show a few hundred thousand distinct CDR3 sequences, more than 70% seen once. The sequencing input was CD8+ T cells from PBMCs. The origin of the receptors is a human donor with multiple sclerosis.

The chain recombines TRBV20-1 with TRBJ2-5; D call uncertain. Germline values: CDR1 DFQATT, CDR2 SNEGSKA (reference sequence). This CDR3 is built from 14 residues. V was shortened by 1 base and J by 1 base, with 10 bases between the two germline ends. Here the CDR3 reads CSARAAPFQETQYF. DNA for the CDR3: TGCAGTGCTAGAGCAGCCCCATTCCAAGAGACCCAGTACTTC.

The V and J genes are TRBV2 and TRBJ1-1; D is perhaps TRBD1 (6 bases). Trimming took 1 base from V and 2 from J, leaving 23 bases between them. The germline CDR1 and CDR2 sequences are SNHLY and FYNNEI. The CDR3 totals 19 residues. This chain's CDR3 is CASSEGLLRGGAFNTEAFF. As DNA, the CDR3 is TGTGCCAGCAGTGAAGGCTTACTAAGGGGGGGGGCCTTTAACACTGAAGCTTTCTTT. The full variable domain, completed using reference TRBV2 and TRBJ1-1, is EPEVTQTPSHQVTQMGQEVILRCVPISNHLYFYWYRQILGQKVEFLVSFYNNEISEKSEIFDDQFSVERPDGSNFTLKIRSTKLEDSAMYFCASSEGLLRGGAFNTEAFFGQGTRLTVV.

This clonotype was picked up one time. The rearrangement joins TRBV19 to TRBJ1-5, with D perhaps TRBD1 (5 bases). The CDR3 totals 18 residues. V dropped 4 bases and J dropped 4 bases, with 23 bases sitting between them. CDR1 and CDR2 (germline): LNHDA, SQIVND (reference sequence). The CDR3 sequence is CASSTPEGAIGRNQPQHF. The CDR3 nucleotides read TGTGCCAGTAGTACCCCTGAAGGGGCAATAGGTAGGAATCAGCCCCAGCATTTT.

This clonotype showed up just once. V and J are TRBV7-9 and TRBJ2-4, with D uncertain. This CDR3 region has 15 residues. The germline CDR1 and CDR2 sequences are SEHNR and FQNEAQ (reference sequence). Trimming removed 1 base from V and 1 base from J, with 8 bases in between. The CDR3 loop reads CASSLEATAKNIQYF. The CDR3 DNA sequence: TGTGCCAGCAGCTTAGAGGCGACGGCCAAAAACATTCAGTACTTC.

V is TRBV13 and J is TRBJ2-1; 10 bases match TRBD2. The germline V gene has CDR1 PRHDT and CDR2 FYEKMQ (reference sequence). Losses at the gene ends were 4 bases for V and 8 bases for J; bases not matched to a gene: 11. The CDR3 is made up of 16 amino acids. CDR3 coding DNA: TGTGCCAGCAGCTCTACGACCGGACTAGCGGCTGATGAGCAGTTCTTC. Protein sequence: CASSSTTGLAADEQFF.